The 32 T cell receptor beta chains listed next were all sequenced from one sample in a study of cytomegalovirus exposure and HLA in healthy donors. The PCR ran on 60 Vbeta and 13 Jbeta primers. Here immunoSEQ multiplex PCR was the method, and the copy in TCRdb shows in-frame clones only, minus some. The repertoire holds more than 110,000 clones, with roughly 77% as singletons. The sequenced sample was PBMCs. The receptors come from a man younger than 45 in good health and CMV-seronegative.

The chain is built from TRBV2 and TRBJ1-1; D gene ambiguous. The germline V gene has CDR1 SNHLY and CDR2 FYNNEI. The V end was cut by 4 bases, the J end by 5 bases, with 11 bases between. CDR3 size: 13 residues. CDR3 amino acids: CASSGEGWTEAFF. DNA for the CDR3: TGTGCCAGCAGTGGGGAGGGTTGGACTGAAGCTTTCTTT.

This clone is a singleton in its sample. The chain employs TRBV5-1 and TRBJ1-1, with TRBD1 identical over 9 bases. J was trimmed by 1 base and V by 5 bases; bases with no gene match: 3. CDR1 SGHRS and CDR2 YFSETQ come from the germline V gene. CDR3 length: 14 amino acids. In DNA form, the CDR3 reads TGCGCCAGCAGGCGGACAGGGGAGAACACTGAAGCTTTCTTT. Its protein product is CASRRTGENTEAFF.

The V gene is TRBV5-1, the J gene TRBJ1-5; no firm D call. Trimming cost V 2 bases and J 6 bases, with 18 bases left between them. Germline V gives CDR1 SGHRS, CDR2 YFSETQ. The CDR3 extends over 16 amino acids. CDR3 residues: CASSFDSGLSFQPQHF. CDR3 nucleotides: TGCGCCAGCAGCTTTGACTCCGGGTTAAGTTTTCAGCCCCAGCATTTT.

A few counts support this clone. The CDR3 region is CASSYTQGFYGYTF. Written as DNA, the CDR3 is TGTGCCAGCAGCTATACACAGGGGTTCTATGGCTACACCTTC. This chain uses TRBV5-5 with TRBJ1-2; 7 bases are shared with TRBD1. Germline V lookup: CDR1 SGHKS, CDR2 YYEKEE (reference sequence). CDR3 size: 14 residues. V was clipped by 3 bases and J by 4 bases; unmatched bases: 6. The complete variable domain, with remaining parts taken from reference TRBV5-5 and TRBJ1-2, reads DAGVTQSPTHLIKTRGQQVTLRCSPISGHKSVSWYQQVLGQGPQFIFQYYEKEERGRGNFPDRFSARQFPNYSSELNVNALLLGDSALYLCASSYTQGFYGYTFGSGTRLTVV.

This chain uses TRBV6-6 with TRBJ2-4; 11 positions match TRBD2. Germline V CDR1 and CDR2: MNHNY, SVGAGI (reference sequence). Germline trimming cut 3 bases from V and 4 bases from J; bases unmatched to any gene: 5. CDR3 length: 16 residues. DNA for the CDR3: TGTGCCAGCAGTTATCAACTAGCGGGGGTAAAAAACATTCAGTACTTC. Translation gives CASSYQLAGVKNIQYF.

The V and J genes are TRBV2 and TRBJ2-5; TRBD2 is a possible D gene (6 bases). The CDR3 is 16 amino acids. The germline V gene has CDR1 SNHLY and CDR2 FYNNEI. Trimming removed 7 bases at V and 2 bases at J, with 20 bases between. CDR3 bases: TGTGCCAGCACCATCCGGAGGGCAGCCCTTCAAGAGACCCAGTACTTC. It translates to CASTIRRAALQETQYF.

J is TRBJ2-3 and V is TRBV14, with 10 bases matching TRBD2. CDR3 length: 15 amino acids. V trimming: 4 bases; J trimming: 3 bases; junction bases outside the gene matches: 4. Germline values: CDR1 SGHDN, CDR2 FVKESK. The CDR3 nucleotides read TGTGCCAGCAGCCTCCTAGCGGGGGCTACAGATACGCAGTATTTT. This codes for CASSLLAGATDTQYF.

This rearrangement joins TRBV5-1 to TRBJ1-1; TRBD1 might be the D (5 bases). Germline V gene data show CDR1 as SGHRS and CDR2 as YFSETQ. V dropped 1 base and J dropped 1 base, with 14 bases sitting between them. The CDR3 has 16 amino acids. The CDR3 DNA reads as TGCGCCAGCAGCTTGATAGGGGTCTACGGGAACACTGAAGCTTTCTTT. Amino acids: CASSLIGVYGNTEAFF.

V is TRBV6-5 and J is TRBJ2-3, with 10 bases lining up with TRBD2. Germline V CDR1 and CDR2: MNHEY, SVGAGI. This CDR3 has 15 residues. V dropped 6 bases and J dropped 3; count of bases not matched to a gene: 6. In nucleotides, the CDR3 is TGTGCCAGCAGACCTAGAGCGGGGGGGACAGATACGCAGTATTTT. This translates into CASRPRAGGTDTQYF.

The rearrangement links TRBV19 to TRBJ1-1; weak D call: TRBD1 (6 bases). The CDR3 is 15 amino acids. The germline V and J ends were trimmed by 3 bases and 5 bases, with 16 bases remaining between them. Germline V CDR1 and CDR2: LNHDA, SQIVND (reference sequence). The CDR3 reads CASSMLQGGGTEAFF. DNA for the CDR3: TGTGCCAGTAGTATGCTACAGGGCGGTGGGACTGAAGCTTTCTTT.

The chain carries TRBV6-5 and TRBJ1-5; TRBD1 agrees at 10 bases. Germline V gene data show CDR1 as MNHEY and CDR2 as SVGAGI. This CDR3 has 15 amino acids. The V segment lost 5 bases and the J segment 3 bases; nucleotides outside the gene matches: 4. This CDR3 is CASSKTGGFNQPQHF. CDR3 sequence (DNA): TGTGCCAGCAGTAAGACAGGGGGCTTCAATCAGCCCCAGCATTTT.

CDR3 sequence reads: CSVGTAQETQYF. Written as DNA, the CDR3 is TGCAGCGTAGGGACAGCCCAAGAGACCCAGTACTTC. The chain links TRBV29-1 to TRBJ2-5; TRBD1 agrees at 7 bases. J gave up 1 base and V 6 bases, and 2 bases lay outside the gene matches. The CDR3 consists of 12 residues. Germline V gene lookup returns CDR1 SQVTM and CDR2 ANQGSEA. The full variable domain, its missing parts supplied by reference TRBV29-1 and TRBJ2-5, is SAVISQKPSRDICQRGTSLTIQCQVDSQVTMMFWYRQQPGQSLTLIATANQGSEATYESGFVIDKFPISRPNLTFSTLTVSNMSPEDSSIYLCSVGTAQETQYFGPGTRLLVL.

Here the CDR3 DNA reads TGTGCCAGCAGCTTAGGTGGTTTGCAGCTAGAACACACTGAAGCTTTCTTT. Translation gives CASSLGGLQLEHTEAFF. This rearrangement joins TRBV7-9 to TRBJ1-1; D unresolved. CDR1 and CDR2 (germline): SEHNR, FQNEAQ (reference sequence). V was pared by 1 base and J by 3 bases, with 18 bases between. CDR3 size: 17 residues.

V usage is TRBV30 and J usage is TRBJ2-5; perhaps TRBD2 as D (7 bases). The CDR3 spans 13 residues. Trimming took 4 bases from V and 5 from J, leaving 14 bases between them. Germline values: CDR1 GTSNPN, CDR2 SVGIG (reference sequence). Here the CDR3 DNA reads TGTGCCTGGACCGGGGGGCGAGGGGAGACCCAGTACTTC. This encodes CAWTGGRGETQYF.

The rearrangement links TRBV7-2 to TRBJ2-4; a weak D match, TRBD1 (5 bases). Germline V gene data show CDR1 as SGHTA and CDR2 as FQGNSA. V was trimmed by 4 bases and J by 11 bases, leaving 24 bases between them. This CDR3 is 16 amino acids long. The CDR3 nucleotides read TGTGCCAGCAGCTCACCAATGCCCGGCCCCAAGGGGTTTCAGTACTTC. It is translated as CASSSPMPGPKGFQYF.

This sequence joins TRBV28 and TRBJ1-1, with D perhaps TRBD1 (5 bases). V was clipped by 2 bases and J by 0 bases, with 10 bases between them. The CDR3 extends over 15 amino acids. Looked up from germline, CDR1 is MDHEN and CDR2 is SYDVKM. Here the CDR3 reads CASSLGRGVNTEAFF. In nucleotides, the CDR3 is TGTGCCAGCAGTTTAGGGAGGGGTGTGAACACTGAAGCTTTCTTT.

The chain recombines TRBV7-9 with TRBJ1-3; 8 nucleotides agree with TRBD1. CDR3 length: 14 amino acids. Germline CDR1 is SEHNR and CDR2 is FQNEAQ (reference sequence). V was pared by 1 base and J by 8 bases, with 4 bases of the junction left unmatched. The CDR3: CASSLGDRSYTIYF. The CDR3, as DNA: TGTGCCAGCAGCTTAGGGGACAGGAGCTACACCATATATTTT.

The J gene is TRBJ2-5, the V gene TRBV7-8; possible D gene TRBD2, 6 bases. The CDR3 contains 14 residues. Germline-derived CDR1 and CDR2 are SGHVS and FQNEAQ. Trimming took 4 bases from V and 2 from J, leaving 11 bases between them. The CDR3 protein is CASSSLRGQETQYF. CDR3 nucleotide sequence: TGTGCCAGCAGCTCACTGCGGGGTCAAGAGACCCAGTACTTC.

CDR3 sequence reads: CASSLEDSKITEAFF. Here the CDR3 DNA reads TGTGCCAGCAGCTTAGAGGACAGTAAGATCACTGAAGCTTTCTTT. J is TRBJ1-1 and V is TRBV7-9; D possibly corresponds to TRBD1 (6 bases). CDR1 SEHNR and CDR2 FQNEAQ come from the germline V gene (reference sequence). The CDR3 is 15 residues long. V lost 1 base, J lost 4 bases, and 13 bases lay in between.

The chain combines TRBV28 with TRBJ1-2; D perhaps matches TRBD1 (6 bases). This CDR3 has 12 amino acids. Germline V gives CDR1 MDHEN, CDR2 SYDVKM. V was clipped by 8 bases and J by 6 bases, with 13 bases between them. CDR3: CASLAGEHGYTF. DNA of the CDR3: TGTGCCAGCCTAGCAGGGGAACATGGCTACACCTTC.

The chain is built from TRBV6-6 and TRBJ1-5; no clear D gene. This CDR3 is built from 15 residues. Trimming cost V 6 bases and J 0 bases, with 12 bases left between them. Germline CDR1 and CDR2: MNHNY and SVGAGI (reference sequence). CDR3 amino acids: CASSSGDHSNQPQHF. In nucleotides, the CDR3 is TGTGCCAGCAGCTCCGGAGATCATAGCAATCAGCCCCAGCATTTT.

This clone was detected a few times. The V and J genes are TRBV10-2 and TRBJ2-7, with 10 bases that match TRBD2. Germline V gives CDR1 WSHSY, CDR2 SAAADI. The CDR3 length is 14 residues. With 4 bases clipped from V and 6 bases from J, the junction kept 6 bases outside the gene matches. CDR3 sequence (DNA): TGCGCCAGCAGTGTTTCTAGCGGGGGAACCGAGCAGTACTTC. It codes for CASSVSSGGTEQYF.

The CDR3 nucleotides read TGCGCCAGCAGCTTCATCAGACAGCAGAACACTGAAGCTTTCTTT. Translation: CASSFIRQQNTEAFF. V and J are TRBV5-1 and TRBJ1-1; D might be TRBD1 (5 bases). This CDR3 is built from 15 residues. The V end was cut by 2 bases, the J end by 1 base, with 12 bases between. Germline CDR1 and CDR2: SGHRS and YFSETQ.

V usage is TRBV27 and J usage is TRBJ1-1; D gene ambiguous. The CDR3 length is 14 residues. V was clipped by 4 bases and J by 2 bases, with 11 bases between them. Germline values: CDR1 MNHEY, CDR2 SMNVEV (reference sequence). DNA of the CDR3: TGTGCCAGCAGTTCCCTACGGGTCAACACTGAAGCTTTCTTT. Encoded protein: CASSSLRVNTEAFF.

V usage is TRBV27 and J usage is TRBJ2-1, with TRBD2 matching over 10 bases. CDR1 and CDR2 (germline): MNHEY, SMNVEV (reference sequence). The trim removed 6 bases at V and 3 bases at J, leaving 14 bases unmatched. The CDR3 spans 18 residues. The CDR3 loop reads CASSQGGSGGPNYNEQFF. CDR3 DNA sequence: TGTGCCAGCAGCCAAGGGGGTAGCGGGGGGCCAAACTACAATGAGCAGTTCTTC.

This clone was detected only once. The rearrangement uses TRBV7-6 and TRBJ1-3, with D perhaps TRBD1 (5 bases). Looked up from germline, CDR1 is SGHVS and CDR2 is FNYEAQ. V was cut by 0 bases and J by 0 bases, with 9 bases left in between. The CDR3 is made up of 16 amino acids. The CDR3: CASSLAGHHSGNTIYF. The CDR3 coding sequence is TGTGCCAGCAGCTTAGCGGGGCACCACTCTGGAAACACCATATATTTT.

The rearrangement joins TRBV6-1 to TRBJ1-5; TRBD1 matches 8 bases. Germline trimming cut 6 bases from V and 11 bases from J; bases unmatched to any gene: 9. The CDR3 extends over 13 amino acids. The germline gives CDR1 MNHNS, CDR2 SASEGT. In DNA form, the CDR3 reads TGTGCCAGCAGGCGACAGGGGTCTGTGGCCCAGCATTTT. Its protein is CASRRQGSVAQHF.

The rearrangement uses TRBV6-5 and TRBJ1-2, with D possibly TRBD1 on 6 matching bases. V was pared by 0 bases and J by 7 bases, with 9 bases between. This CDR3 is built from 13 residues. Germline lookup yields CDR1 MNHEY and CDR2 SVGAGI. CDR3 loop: CASSYSTGGGYTF. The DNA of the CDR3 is TGTGCCAGCAGTTACTCGACAGGCGGTGGCTACACCTTC.

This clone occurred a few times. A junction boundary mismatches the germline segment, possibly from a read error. In nucleotides, the CDR3 is TGTGCCAGCTCACTCGGACAGCATCAGCCCCAGAATTTT. Its protein is CASSLGQHQPQNF. V gene TRBV18 combines with J gene TRBJ1-5, with a possible D match to TRBD1 (6 bases). The CDR3 length is 13 residues. From germline, CDR1 is KGHSH and CDR2 LQKENI.

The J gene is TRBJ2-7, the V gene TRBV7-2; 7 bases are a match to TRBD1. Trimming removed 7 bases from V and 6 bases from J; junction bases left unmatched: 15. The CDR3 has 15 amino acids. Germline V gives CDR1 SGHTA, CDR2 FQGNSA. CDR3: CASTLRGQLNSEQYF. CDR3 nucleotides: TGTGCCAGCACCCTCCGGGGACAGTTGAACTCCGAGCAGTACTTC.

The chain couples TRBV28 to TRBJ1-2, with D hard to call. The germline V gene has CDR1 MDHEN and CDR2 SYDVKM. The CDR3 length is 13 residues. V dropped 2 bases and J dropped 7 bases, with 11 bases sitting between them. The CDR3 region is CASSLRHSSGYTF. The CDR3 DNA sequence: TGTGCCAGCAGTTTACGACACTCTTCTGGCTACACCTTC.

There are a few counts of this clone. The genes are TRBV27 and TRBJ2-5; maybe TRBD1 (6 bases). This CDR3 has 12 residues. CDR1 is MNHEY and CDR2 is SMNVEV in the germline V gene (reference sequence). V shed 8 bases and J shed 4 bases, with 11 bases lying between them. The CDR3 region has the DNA TGTGCCAGCGGCCAGGGGCGAGAGACCCAGTACTTC. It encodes CASGQGRETQYF.